The next 19 T cell receptor beta chains were all read from a single sample in a study of regulatory T cells in long-lasting Graves disease. As for time point: persistent/refractory GD, antithyroid drugs over 5 years with positive TRAb. Following extraction of RNA from PBMCs, that RNA was used to make the TCR library. Investigators prepared the TCR beta libraries by applying iRepertoire HTBI primers and Arm-PCR of CDR3 regions. TCRdb re-called the multiplex PCR reads through MiXCR, storing one row per CDR3 protein. This sample has 600,000 to 800,000 distinct CDR3 sequences, with about 30% found just once. The material sequenced was peripheral blood mononuclear cells (PBMCs), taken when the disease was refractory, from a patient treated with antithyroid drugs. The receptors were gathered from a female donor with Graves disease.

The V gene is TRBV11-2, the J gene TRBJ1-5; D gene unclear. The germline CDR1 and CDR2 sequences are SGHAT and FQNNGV. The CDR3 runs to 13 residues. The germline V and J ends were trimmed by 1 base and 9 bases, with 10 bases remaining between them. CDR3 DNA sequence: TGTGCCAGCAGCTTAGGCAGTGCCGTGCCCCAGCATTTT. Translation: CASSLGSAVPQHF.

CDR3 region: CASSSSSVTQYF. The CDR3 DNA follows: TGTGCCAGCTCATCCTCCTCGGTGACCCAGTACTTC. The chain recombines TRBV6-1 with TRBJ2-5, with D unresolved. Between the trimmed V and J ends, which lost 8 bases and 7 bases, there was a span of 14 bases. In germline, CDR1 is MNHNS, CDR2 SASEGT. This CDR3 has 12 amino acids.

This chain connects TRBV10-2 to TRBJ2-2; D is uncertain. The germline V gene encodes CDR1 WSHSY and CDR2 SAAADI. V was cut by 9 bases and J by 5 bases, with 13 bases left in between. The CDR3 spans 13 residues. In DNA form, the CDR3 reads TGCGCCAGACGTGACAAGGGAACCGGGGAGCTGTTTTTT. It codes for CARRDKGTGELFF.

This clonotype was detected only a few times. The chain is built from TRBV20-1 and TRBJ2-7, with 10 bases that match TRBD1. V lost 6 bases, J lost 6 bases, and 8 bases stayed unmatched. The CDR3 covers 13 residues. Germline values: CDR1 DFQATT, CDR2 SNEGSKA (reference sequence). The CDR3 coding sequence is TGCAGTGCAGTAGGGACAGGGGAGCCCGAGCAGTACTTC. It encodes CSAVGTGEPEQYF.

The rearrangement links TRBV13 to TRBJ2-7; D remains unclear. CDR3 length equals 15 residues. Germline lookup yields CDR1 PRHDT and CDR2 FYEKMQ (reference sequence). Trimming pared 3 bases from V and 3 bases from J, leaving 15 bases between. The CDR3 region has the DNA TGTGCCAGCAGCTTTAGAACCCAAACCGACTACGAGCAGTACTTC. Translating it yields CASSFRTQTDYEQYF.

This rearrangement joins TRBV29-1 to TRBJ2-5; 11 bases match TRBD1. The CDR3 extends over 12 amino acids. CDR1 is SQVTM and CDR2 is ANQGSEA in the germline V gene. V dropped 7 bases and J dropped 7; count of bases not matched to a gene: 5. CDR3 nucleotides: TGCAGCGACTATGGACAGGGGGCGACCCAGTACTTC. As protein: CSDYGQGATQYF.

This clonotype was seen a few times. The CDR3 protein is CSAEDSGSGRFEQYF. In DNA, the CDR3 is TGCAGTGCCGAGGATAGCGGGAGCGGTCGGTTCGAGCAGTACTTC. This chain links TRBV20-1 with TRBJ2-7, with 9 nucleotides matching TRBD2. This CDR3 comprises 15 residues. The germline gives CDR1 DFQATT, CDR2 SNEGSKA (reference sequence). With 6 bases clipped from V and 6 bases from J, the junction kept 15 bases outside the gene matches.

This clonotype was observed a handful of times. The rearrangement links TRBV3-1 to TRBJ1-1, with TRBD1 identical over 9 bases. The V segment lost 6 bases and the J segment 3 bases; nucleotides outside the gene matches: 8. Germline loops: CDR1 LGHDT, CDR2 YNNKEL (reference sequence). The CDR3 consists of 15 residues. The CDR3: CASSYRGRSDTEAFF. The CDR3 nucleotides read TGTGCCAGCAGTTACAGGGGGCGGTCGGACACTGAAGCTTTCTTT.

This clonotype has a count of ten or more. This sequence joins TRBV7-3 and TRBJ2-5, with D hard to call. V was clipped by 4 bases and J by 5 bases, with 11 bases between them. There are 13 residues in the CDR3. Germline loops: CDR1 SGHTA, CDR2 FQGTGA. CDR3 residues: CASSSEPRETQYF. The CDR3 DNA sequence: TGTGCCAGCAGCTCGGAGCCGAGGGAGACCCAGTACTTC. The variable domain in full, with the rest retrieved from reference TRBV7-3 and TRBJ2-5, is GAGVSQTPSNKVTEKGKYVELRCDPISGHTALYWYRQSLGQGPEFLIYFQGTGAADDSGLPNDRFFAVRPEGSVSTLKIQRTERGDSAVYLCASSSEPRETQYFGPGTRLLVL.

This clonotype was picked up a small number of times. The chain couples TRBV15 to TRBJ1-5, with 7 positions matching TRBD1. Germline loops: CDR1 LNHNV, CDR2 YYDKDF (reference sequence). This CDR3 has 14 amino acids. V lost 4 bases, J lost 4 bases, and 4 bases stayed unmatched. CDR3 in DNA: TGTGCCACCAGCACCGGGACAGAGAATCAGCCCCAGCATTTT. This encodes CATSTGTENQPQHF.

V usage is TRBV5-1 and J usage is TRBJ1-1; no reliable D call. The ends were cut back, 4 bases at V and 7 bases at J, with 20 bases in the middle. Per germline, CDR1 SGHRS and CDR2 YFSETQ. The CDR3 loop spans 15 amino acids. The CDR3 nucleotides are TGCGCCAGCAGCCAATCTCAAACCCCGGGCAGTGAAGCTTTCTTT. Amino acid sequence: CASSQSQTPGSEAFF.

The chain joins TRBV19 to TRBJ1-1, with 8 bases fitting TRBD1. The germline CDR1 and CDR2 sequences are LNHDA and SQIVND (reference sequence). The CDR3 loop spans 15 amino acids. The V and J ends lost 7 bases and 4 bases, in that order; junction bases with no gene match: 11. Here the CDR3 reads CASTYFGTGGTEAFF. The CDR3 nucleotides are TGTGCCAGTACATACTTTGGGACAGGAGGCACTGAAGCTTTCTTT. Variable domain in full (rest from reference TRBV19 and TRBJ1-1): DGGITQSPKYLFRKEGQNVTLSCEQNLNHDAMYWYRQDPGQGLRLIYYSQIVNDFQKGDIAEGYSVSREKKESFPLTVTSAQKNPTAFYLCASTYFGTGGTEAFFGQGTRLTVV.

This sequence joins TRBV6-1 and TRBJ2-5; 8 nucleotides line up with TRBD1. The CDR3 totals 17 residues. Germline CDR1 MNHNS, CDR2 SASEGT. The V gene end was trimmed by 4 bases and the J gene end by 5 bases; junction bases not matched to a gene: 15. CDR3 in amino acids: CASSVGSPTGDPETQYF. The CDR3 DNA sequence: TGTGCCAGCAGTGTAGGGTCCCCGACAGGGGACCCGGAGACCCAGTACTTC.

The chain is built from TRBV6-1 and TRBJ1-2; a possible D gene is TRBD1 (5 bases). The germline V gene encodes CDR1 MNHNS and CDR2 SASEGT. This CDR3 has 15 amino acids. V was cut by 5 bases and J by 4 bases, with 17 bases left in between. The CDR3 DNA is TGTGCCAGCAGTTACAACAAGGGTACAGGCTATGGCTACACCTTC. Residues: CASSYNKGTGYGYTF.

This clonotype has just a few counts. This chain links TRBV27 with TRBJ2-7, with a tentative D call TRBD2 (8 bases). V was cut by 7 bases and J by 4 bases, with 17 bases left in between. The CDR3 sequence is 14 residues long. Germline lookup yields CDR1 MNHEY and CDR2 SMNVEV (reference sequence). CDR3 protein: CASTPRGGQYEQYF. CDR3 bases: TGTGCCAGCACCCCCCGGGGGGGACAGTACGAGCAGTACTTC.

This sequence joins TRBV19 and TRBJ1-4; TRBD1 matches at 7 bases. Per the germline V gene, CDR1 is LNHDA and CDR2 is SQIVND (reference sequence). The CDR3 runs 17 residues. V lost 5 bases, J lost 2 bases, and 11 bases stayed unmatched. DNA of the CDR3: TGTGCCAGTAGTCCGACATTCGACAGGGTGACTAATGAAAAACTGTTTTTT. It is translated as CASSPTFDRVTNEKLFF. Drawing the rest from reference TRBV19 and TRBJ1-4, the complete variable domain is DGGITQSPKYLFRKEGQNVTLSCEQNLNHDAMYWYRQDPGQGLRLIYYSQIVNDFQKGDIAEGYSVSREKKESFPLTVTSAQKNPTAFYLCASSPTFDRVTNEKLFFGSGTQLSVL.

This clonotype was detected a few times. The V call is TRBV19, the J call TRBJ2-5, with a possible D match to TRBD2 (5 bases). Germline V gives CDR1 LNHDA, CDR2 SQIVND (reference sequence). This CDR3 spans 16 amino acids. V was trimmed by 5 bases and J by 3 bases, leaving 19 bases between them. This chain's CDR3 is CASSPSLGEGEETQYF. The DNA for the CDR3 is TGTGCCAGTAGTCCCTCCCTGGGCGAGGGAGAAGAGACCCAGTACTTC.

This clonotype has a count of ten or more. The chain employs TRBV27 and TRBJ1-1; maybe TRBD1 (6 bases). CDR1 is MNHEY, CDR2 SMNVEV, per germline (reference sequence). The CDR3 is 18 residues long. V was clipped by 5 bases and J by 0 bases, with 22 bases between them. The CDR3 spells CASSLPQGWEGMNTEAFF. CDR3 nucleotide sequence: TGTGCCAGCAGTCTCCCACAGGGATGGGAGGGGATGAACACTGAAGCTTTCTTT.

This clonotype was counted once. Relative to the germline gene, one junction end is altered; a read error may explain this. The rearrangement uses TRBV6-4 and TRBJ2-2; 7 nucleotides match TRBD1. Germline V lookup: CDR1 MRHNA, CDR2 SNTAGT. The CDR3 contains 17 residues. The CDR3 region is CAISESRPGGNTGELFF. The CDR3 DNA is TGTGCCATCAGTGAGTCCCGACCAGGGGGTAACACCGGGGAGCTGTTTTTT.